The present TCR beta chain was sequenced within a study of immune characterization of retroperitoneal liposarcoma. This clonotype was counted at least ten times. TCRdb re-analysed the PCR reads in MiXCR, keeping a single row per CDR3 protein. The repertoire consists of 6,000 to 7,000 distinct CDR3 sequences, with over 25% occurring once and the leading ten covering less than 50%. The CDR3 loop spans 15 amino acids. With 2 bases clipped from V and 6 bases from J, the junction kept 2 bases outside the gene matches. Germline V CDR1 and CDR2: SGHRS, YFSETQ. The chain couples TRBV5-1 to TRBJ2-1, with 13 nucleotides matching TRBD2. The TCR was taken from a male donor with retroperitoneal liposarcoma. Material for sequencing was blood. The CDR3 DNA is TGCGCCAGCAGCTTACGGACTAGCGGGGGCAATGAGCAGTTCTTC. This translates into CASSLRTSGGNEQFF. Full variable domain (missing parts from reference TRBV5-1 and TRBJ2-1): KAGVTQTPRYLIKTRGQQVTLSCSPISGHRSVSWYQQTPGQGLQFLFEYFSETQRNKGNFPGRFSGRQFSNSRSEMNVSTLELGDSALYLCASSLRTSGGNEQFFGPGTRLTVL.